This is a list of T cell receptor beta chains from one sample in a study of PD-L1 blockade in urothelial cancer. Assay used: immunoSEQ multiplex PCR; TCRdb lists only in-frame clones, some missing. The profile shows approximately 50,000 clones, about 86% of them singletons. Here the sequenced sample was PBMCs, taken around atezolizumab (anti-PD-L1) treatment. These receptors were obtained from a man between 65 and 85 years old with urothelial cancer. Each CDR3 is given with its conserved first and last residue. A D gene is named only where the DNA matches it firmly. A clone size is listed for some rows: how often the clone was seen (once, few, many), or a class if it is expanded.

d_gene: .; v_gene: TRBV7-2; abundance: .; j_gene: TRBJ1-3; CDR3nt: TGTGCCAGCAGCTTATGGGGCACCAACTCTGGAAACACCATATATTTT; CDR3aa: CASSLWGTNSGNTIYF
d_gene: .; v_gene: TRBV30; abundance: .; j_gene: TRBJ1-3; CDR3nt: TGTGCCTGGACACAGCTAAACACCATATATTTT; CDR3aa: CAWTQLNTIYF
d_gene: .; v_gene: TRBV2; abundance: .; j_gene: TRBJ2-3; CDR3nt: TGTGCCAGCAGGGACAACGGGCGAGATACGCAGTATTTT; CDR3aa: CASRDNGRDTQYF
d_gene: TRBD1; v_gene: TRBV5-1; abundance: .; j_gene: TRBJ1-5; CDR3nt: TGCGCCAGCAGCTTGGGGACAGGGAAGGGTCAGCCCCAGCATTTT; CDR3aa: CASSLGTGKGQPQHF
d_gene: .; v_gene: TRBV19; abundance: .; j_gene: TRBJ1-5; CDR3nt: TGTGCCAGTAGCACGACTGGGGGGAATCAGCCCCAGCATTTT; CDR3aa: CASSTTGGNQPQHF
d_gene: TRBD2; v_gene: TRBV4-3; abundance: .; j_gene: TRBJ2-2; CDR3nt: TGCGCCAGCGGGCGGGGGGGAACGAACACCGGGGAGCTGTTTTTT; CDR3aa: CASGRGGTNTGELFF
d_gene: TRBD2; v_gene: TRBV18; abundance: .; j_gene: TRBJ2-1; CDR3nt: TGTGCCAGCTCACCCGGGACTAGCGGGAGTTATAATGAGCAGTTCTTC; CDR3aa: CASSPGTSGSYNEQFF
d_gene: .; v_gene: TRBV6-6; abundance: .; j_gene: TRBJ1-2; CDR3nt: TGTGCCAGCAGTCCGGGACACCGAGATGGCTACACCTTC; CDR3aa: CASSPGHRDGYTF
d_gene: .; v_gene: TRBV19; abundance: .; j_gene: TRBJ1-5; CDR3nt: TGTGCCAGTAGTTCAGATGGACGGACAAATCAGCCCCAGCATTTT; CDR3aa: CASSSDGRTNQPQHF
d_gene: .; v_gene: TRBV28; abundance: .; j_gene: TRBJ1-1; CDR3nt: TGTGCCAGCAGCCAAGGGGGCACTGAAGCTTTCTTT; CDR3aa: CASSQGGTEAFF
d_gene: .; v_gene: TRBV11-1; abundance: once; j_gene: TRBJ1-2; CDR3nt: TGTGCCAGCAGCCCCACGGCCGCGGAGGGTAACTATGGCTACACCTTC; CDR3aa: CASSPTAAEGNYGYTF
d_gene: .; v_gene: TRBV5-6; abundance: .; j_gene: TRBJ2-3; CDR3nt: TGTGCCAGCAGCTTACGTGGTTTGGCCACCACAGATACGCAGTATTTT; CDR3aa: CASSLRGLATTDTQYF
d_gene: .; v_gene: TRBV29-1; abundance: .; j_gene: TRBJ2-2; CDR3nt: TGCAGCGTTGAAGTTAAATTGAGTTTGCGATCCGGGGAGCTGTTTTTT; CDR3aa: CSVEVKLSLRSGELFF
d_gene: .; v_gene: TRBV19; abundance: .; j_gene: TRBJ1-4; CDR3nt: TGTGCCAGTAGTCGCCAGGACAGAGCAACTAATGAAAAACTGTTTTTT; CDR3aa: CASSRQDRATNEKLFF
d_gene: .; v_gene: TRBV28; abundance: .; j_gene: TRBJ2-7; CDR3nt: TGTGCCAGCAGCAGCACAGGGTTCAGCTCCTACGAGCAGTACTTC; CDR3aa: CASSSTGFSSYEQYF
d_gene: .; v_gene: TRBV4-3; abundance: .; j_gene: TRBJ1-2; CDR3nt: TGCGCCAGCAGGGGAGAGCGGGGGACTGACACATGGGATGGCTACACCTTC; CDR3aa: CASRGERGTDTWDGYTF
d_gene: TRBD1; v_gene: TRBV28; abundance: .; j_gene: TRBJ2-7; CDR3nt: TGTGCCAGCACCCCGCGACAGGGCTACGAGCAGTACTTC; CDR3aa: CASTPRQGYEQYF
d_gene: TRBD1; v_gene: TRBV7-2; abundance: .; j_gene: TRBJ2-7; CDR3nt: TGTGCCAGCAGCTTAATGGGGACAGGGACCTACGAGCAGTACTTC; CDR3aa: CASSLMGTGTYEQYF
d_gene: TRBD2; v_gene: TRBV5-1; abundance: .; j_gene: TRBJ2-7; CDR3nt: TGCGCCAGCAGCTTGGCCTTCGGGGGGATTACCCCTTACGAGCAGTACTTC; CDR3aa: CASSLAFGGITPYEQYF
d_gene: TRBD2; v_gene: TRBV4-3; abundance: .; j_gene: TRBJ2-1; CDR3nt: TGCGCCAGCAGCCAAGGATATGGAGCGGGAGGTAACAATGAGCAGTTCTTC; CDR3aa: CASSQGYGAGGNNEQFF
d_gene: .; v_gene: TRBV7-9; abundance: .; j_gene: TRBJ1-2; CDR3nt: TGTGCCAGCAGCTTATCACAGTTCTATGGCTACACCTTC; CDR3aa: CASSLSQFYGYTF
d_gene: .; v_gene: TRBV5-4; abundance: .; j_gene: TRBJ2-5; CDR3nt: TGTGCCAGCAGCACCCGACTTGCTGGAGAGACCCAGTACTTC; CDR3aa: CASSTRLAGETQYF
d_gene: .; v_gene: TRBV5-8; abundance: .; j_gene: TRBJ1-5; CDR3nt: TGTGCCAGCAGCCCCCGGCGGGGGACCCAAGGCAATCAGCCCCAGCATTTT; CDR3aa: CASSPRRGTQGNQPQHF
d_gene: TRBD1; v_gene: TRBV28; abundance: .; j_gene: TRBJ1-1; CDR3nt: TGTGCCAGCAGTCTTGGACAGGGGGCGCAGGCTGAAGCTTTCTTT; CDR3aa: CASSLGQGAQAEAFF
d_gene: TRBD1; v_gene: TRBV4-3; abundance: .; j_gene: TRBJ2-2; CDR3nt: TGCGCCAGCAGCCGCGACAGGGGCGGGGAGCTGTTTTTT; CDR3aa: CASSRDRGGELFF
d_gene: TRBD1; v_gene: TRBV5-1; abundance: .; j_gene: TRBJ2-3; CDR3nt: TGCGCCAGCAGATGGACAGGGTGGAGCACAGATACGCAGTATTTT; CDR3aa: CASRWTGWSTDTQYF
d_gene: TRBD1; v_gene: TRBV27; abundance: .; j_gene: TRBJ2-1; CDR3nt: TGTGCCAGCGGAACTGGGACAGGGGCCTACAATGAGCAGTTCTTC; CDR3aa: CASGTGTGAYNEQFF
d_gene: TRBD2; v_gene: TRBV7-2; abundance: .; j_gene: TRBJ2-1; CDR3nt: TGTGCCAGCAGCTTATTAAGGAGCGGGAGTCCGTTCTTC; CDR3aa: CASSLLRSGSPFF
d_gene: TRBD1; v_gene: TRBV5-4; abundance: .; j_gene: TRBJ2-1; CDR3nt: TGTGCCAGCAGGGGCAGGGGGCCCAACAATGAGCAGTTCTTC; CDR3aa: CASRGRGPNNEQFF
d_gene: .; v_gene: TRBV7-2; abundance: few; j_gene: TRBJ1-5; CDR3nt: TGTGCCAGCAGCTTAGGCGGGGTCAGGCAGCCCCAGCATTTT; CDR3aa: CASSLGGVRQPQHF
d_gene: .; v_gene: TRBV28; abundance: once; j_gene: TRBJ1-4; CDR3nt: TGTGCCAGCAGTTCGGGCGGGAGTAATGAAAAACTGTTTTTT; CDR3aa: CASSSGGSNEKLFF
d_gene: TRBD2; v_gene: TRBV5-1; abundance: .; j_gene: TRBJ2-1; CDR3nt: TGCGCCAGCAGCAGGACCGGGACTAGCGGGGGGGAGCAGTTCTTC; CDR3aa: CASSRTGTSGGEQFF
d_gene: .; v_gene: TRBV5-6; abundance: .; j_gene: TRBJ2-6; CDR3nt: TGTGCCAGCAGCTTGGTGGCGTGGAGATCTGGGGCCAACGTCCTGACTTTC; CDR3aa: CASSLVAWRSGANVLTF
d_gene: .; v_gene: TRBV27; abundance: .; j_gene: TRBJ2-3; CDR3nt: TGTGCCAGTCCCCAAGATACGCAGTATTTT; CDR3aa: CASPQDTQYF
d_gene: .; v_gene: TRBV27; abundance: .; j_gene: TRBJ1-1; CDR3nt: TGTGCCAGCAGTTTAGCCAGGGCTACTGAAGCTTTCTTT; CDR3aa: CASSLARATEAFF
d_gene: .; v_gene: TRBV27; abundance: .; j_gene: TRBJ2-3; CDR3nt: TGTGCCAGCAGTTTGAGGCGGGTGGGGACAGATACGCAGTATTTT; CDR3aa: CASSLRRVGTDTQYF
d_gene: TRBD2; v_gene: TRBV19; abundance: once; j_gene: TRBJ2-1; CDR3nt: TGTGCCACCACGGGACTAGCGGGAGGTGAGCAGTTCTTC; CDR3aa: CATTGLAGGEQFF
d_gene: TRBD1; v_gene: TRBV7-2; abundance: .; j_gene: TRBJ2-5; CDR3nt: TGTGCCAGCAGCCCTTCTCGGGACAGGGCGTTCCGGGAGACCCAGTACTTC; CDR3aa: CASSPSRDRAFRETQYF
d_gene: .; v_gene: TRBV7-2; abundance: few; j_gene: TRBJ2-7; CDR3nt: TGTGCCAGCAGCTTAGGAGGAATCGAGCAGTACTTC; CDR3aa: CASSLGGIEQYF
d_gene: TRBD2; v_gene: TRBV7-8; abundance: .; j_gene: TRBJ2-1; CDR3nt: TGTGCCAGCAGCTTAGGACTAGCGGAACCCTACAATGAGCAGTTCTTC; CDR3aa: CASSLGLAEPYNEQFF
d_gene: .; v_gene: TRBV7-3; abundance: .; j_gene: TRBJ1-5; CDR3nt: TGTGCCAGCAGCTTATCAAACAATCAGCCCCAGCATTTT; CDR3aa: CASSLSNNQPQHF
d_gene: .; v_gene: TRBV28; abundance: .; j_gene: TRBJ1-2; CDR3nt: TGTGCCAGCAGTTTAGGGACAAGTCTAAGCTATGGCTACACCTTC; CDR3aa: CASSLGTSLSYGYTF
d_gene: .; v_gene: TRBV5-6; abundance: few; j_gene: TRBJ1-1; CDR3nt: TGTGCCAGCAGCCCCAGATCTGAAGCTTTCTTT; CDR3aa: CASSPRSEAFF
d_gene: TRBD1; v_gene: TRBV19; abundance: .; j_gene: TRBJ2-5; CDR3nt: TGTGCCAGTAGTATTACCGGGACAGGGTTGGAGACCCAGTACTTC; CDR3aa: CASSITGTGLETQYF
d_gene: TRBD2; v_gene: TRBV5-1; abundance: .; j_gene: TRBJ2-5; CDR3nt: TGCGCCAGCAGCTCGGGAGCTAGCGGCTCCGACTCAGAGACCCAGTACTTC; CDR3aa: CASSSGASGSDSETQYF
d_gene: .; v_gene: TRBV4-3; abundance: .; j_gene: TRBJ2-7; CDR3nt: TGCGCCAGCAGCCAAGATTCGGGTTTCTCCTACGAGCAGTACTTC; CDR3aa: CASSQDSGFSYEQYF
d_gene: .; v_gene: TRBV18; abundance: .; j_gene: TRBJ2-7; CDR3nt: TGTGCCAGCTCACCAAACGGTGACTCCTACGAGCAGTACTTC; CDR3aa: CASSPNGDSYEQYF
d_gene: .; v_gene: TRBV7-2; abundance: .; j_gene: TRBJ2-5; CDR3nt: TGTGCCAGCAGCTCCGTTGGGACAACCAAAGAGACCCAGTACTTC; CDR3aa: CASSSVGTTKETQYF
d_gene: .; v_gene: TRBV28; abundance: .; j_gene: TRBJ1-1; CDR3nt: TGTGCCAGCAGGGGGCACCTCGGCCCAATGAACACTGAAGCTTTCTTT; CDR3aa: CASRGHLGPMNTEAFF
d_gene: .; v_gene: TRBV28; abundance: once; j_gene: TRBJ2-5; CDR3nt: TGTGCCAGCCTCAAGACTGCAATGGTAGAGACCCAGTACTTC; CDR3aa: CASLKTAMVETQYF
d_gene: TRBD1; v_gene: TRBV7-2; abundance: .; j_gene: TRBJ1-3; CDR3nt: TGTGCCAGCAAGAGGGGGCCCAGTGGAGGAAACACCATATATTTT; CDR3aa: CASKRGPSGGNTIYF
d_gene: .; v_gene: TRBV14; abundance: .; j_gene: TRBJ2-7; CDR3nt: TGTGCCAGCAGCCCCTACCCGGACGGGGGCGAGCAGTACTTC; CDR3aa: CASSPYPDGGEQYF
d_gene: TRBD1; v_gene: TRBV4-2; abundance: .; j_gene: TRBJ1-1; CDR3nt: TGTGCCAGCAGCCAAGATAACAGGGGATTTGAAGCTTTCTTT; CDR3aa: CASSQDNRGFEAFF
d_gene: .; v_gene: TRBV5-4; abundance: .; j_gene: TRBJ2-5; CDR3nt: TGTGCCAGCAGTCCTAACCGGGACTCAAGCCAAGAGACCCAGTACTTC; CDR3aa: CASSPNRDSSQETQYF
d_gene: .; v_gene: TRBV30; abundance: .; j_gene: TRBJ1-2; CDR3nt: TGTGCCTGGAGTGTGAGGGCTAGTGGCTACACCTTC; CDR3aa: CAWSVRASGYTF
d_gene: .; v_gene: TRBV9; abundance: .; j_gene: TRBJ2-5; CDR3nt: TGTGCCAGCAGCGTAGCTGGCGGGCCACAAGAGACCCAGTACTTC; CDR3aa: CASSVAGGPQETQYF
d_gene: .; v_gene: TRBV15; abundance: .; j_gene: TRBJ1-1; CDR3nt: TGTGCCACCAGCAGAGATGGAAGTGGAGGAGCTTTCTTT; CDR3aa: CATSRDGSGGAFF
d_gene: .; v_gene: TRBV28; abundance: .; j_gene: TRBJ2-7; CDR3nt: TGTGCCAGCAGTCGGACAGGGCTTATAGCGGGCGATTCCTACGAGCAGTACTTC; CDR3aa: CASSRTGLIAGDSYEQYF
d_gene: .; v_gene: TRBV9; abundance: .; j_gene: TRBJ1-2; CDR3nt: TGTGCCAGCAGCGCCGGACTGGGGGCCGACTATGGCTACACCTTC; CDR3aa: CASSAGLGADYGYTF